Following are 3 T cell receptor beta chains from one sample sequenced in a study of graft-versus-host responses after intestinal transplantation. Assay: immunoSEQ multiplex PCR; the TCRdb copy retains only in-frame clones and omits some. The sample includes about 22,000 clones, approximately 60% of them seen just once. The input for sequencing was alloreactive CD4+ T cells from a mixed lymphocyte reaction culture, taken before intestinal transplant. Subset: CFSE-low proliferating T cells sorted from roughly 6-day pre-transplant mixed lymphocyte reaction (GvH or HvG direction). The receptors stem from a human patient who received an intestinal transplant.

The CDR3: CASSGSDRGGSGANVLTF. Here the CDR3 DNA reads TGTGCCAGCAGTGGATCGGACAGGGGGGGCTCTGGGGCCAACGTCCTGACTTTC. The chain recombines TRBV6-1 with TRBJ2-6; 10 bases map to TRBD1. Losses at the gene ends were 4 bases for V and 0 bases for J; bases not matched to a gene: 6. Germline lookup yields CDR1 MNHNS and CDR2 SASEGT. The CDR3 sequence is 18 residues long.

The chain has TRBV19 and TRBJ2-1; 7 bases line up with TRBD2. The V gene end was trimmed by 5 bases and the J gene end by 5 bases; junction bases not matched to a gene: 6. CDR1 is LNHDA and CDR2 is SQIVND in the germline V gene (reference sequence). CDR3 length equals 14 residues. The CDR3 loop reads CASSERGLHNEQFF. The CDR3 region has the DNA TGTGCCAGTAGTGAGCGGGGTCTTCACAATGAGCAGTTCTTC.

A single count supports this clone. In the same sample, other DNA sequences code for this CDR3. The J gene is TRBJ2-7, the V gene TRBV18; D uncertain. Trimming took off 6 bases at V and 0 bases at J, with 9 bases between the two ends. Per the germline V gene, CDR1 is KGHSH and CDR2 is LQKENI. This CDR3 has 13 amino acids. This chain's CDR3 is CASSGLSSYEQYF. DNA for the CDR3: TGTGCCAGCTCGGGCCTTAGCTCCTACGAGCAGTACTTC. Full variable domain (missing parts from reference TRBV18 and TRBJ2-7): NAGVMQNPRHLVRRRGQEARLRCSPMKGHSHVYWYRQLPEEGLKFMVYLQKENIIDESGMPKERFSAEFPKEGPSILRIQQVVRGDSAAYFCASSGLSSYEQYFGPGTRLTVT.